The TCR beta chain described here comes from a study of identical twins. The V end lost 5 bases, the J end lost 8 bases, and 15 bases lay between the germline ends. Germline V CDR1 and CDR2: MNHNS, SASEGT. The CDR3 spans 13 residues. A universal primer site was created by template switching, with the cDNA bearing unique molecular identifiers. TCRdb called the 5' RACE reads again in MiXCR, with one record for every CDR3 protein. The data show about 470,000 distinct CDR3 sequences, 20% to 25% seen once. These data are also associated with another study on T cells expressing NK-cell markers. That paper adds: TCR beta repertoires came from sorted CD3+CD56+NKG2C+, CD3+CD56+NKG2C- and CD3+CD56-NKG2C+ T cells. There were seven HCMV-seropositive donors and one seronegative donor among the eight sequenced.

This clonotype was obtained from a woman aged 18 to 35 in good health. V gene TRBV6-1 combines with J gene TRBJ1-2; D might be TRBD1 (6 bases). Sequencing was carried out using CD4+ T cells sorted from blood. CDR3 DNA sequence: TGTGCCAGCAGTCCGACAGGTTTCGCCGGCTACACCTTC. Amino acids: CASSPTGFAGYTF.